This TCR beta chain was sequenced during a study of blood T cell repertoires in COVID-19. Study-wide context: The study drew acute and convalescent COVID-19 samples from the United States, Italy and Spain.

There are 17 residues in the CDR3. Germline V lookup: CDR1 KGHDR, CDR2 SFDVKD. V lost 1 base and J lost 3; bases outside the gene matches: 5. How the authors handled the data: From reference gene primer amplification, estimates of nucleated cell counts were derived. Sequencing used immunoSEQ multiplex PCR; TCRdb keeps in-frame clones, though not all of them. That table supplies the V and J calls and clone size; D and trimming were determined from the DNA. The sample contains 150,000 to 200,000 clones, roughly 82% of which appear only once. Material for sequencing was PBMCs or T cells enriched from blood (not recorded which). The rearrangement uses TRBV24-1 and TRBJ2-5, with 12 positions matching TRBD2. This TCR was recovered from a woman aged 55-70 years with acute COVID-19. In DNA form, the CDR3 reads TGTGCCACCAGTGATTTTGGGAGACTAGCGGGAGAAGAGACCCAGTACTTC. It encodes CATSDFGRLAGEETQYF.